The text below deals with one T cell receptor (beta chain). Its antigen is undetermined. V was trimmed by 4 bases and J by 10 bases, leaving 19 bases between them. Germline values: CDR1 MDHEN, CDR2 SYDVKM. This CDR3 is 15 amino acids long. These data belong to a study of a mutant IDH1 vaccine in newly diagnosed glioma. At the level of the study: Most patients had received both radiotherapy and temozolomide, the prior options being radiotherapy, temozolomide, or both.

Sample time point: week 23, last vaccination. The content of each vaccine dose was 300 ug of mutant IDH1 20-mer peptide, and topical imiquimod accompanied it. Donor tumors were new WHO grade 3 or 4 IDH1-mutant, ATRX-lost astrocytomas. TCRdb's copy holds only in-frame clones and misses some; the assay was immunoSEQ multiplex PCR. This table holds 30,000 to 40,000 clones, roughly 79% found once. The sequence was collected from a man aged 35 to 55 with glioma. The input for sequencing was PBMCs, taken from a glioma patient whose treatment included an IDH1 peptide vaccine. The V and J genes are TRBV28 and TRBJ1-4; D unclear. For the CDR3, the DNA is TGTGCCAGCAGTTCCAACAGAGGTCTTCGTGGAAAACTGTTTTTT. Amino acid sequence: CASSSNRGLRGKLFF.